This T cell receptor beta chain was sequenced for a study of blood T cell repertoires in COVID-19. Data came from immunoSEQ multiplex PCR; TCRdb stores just in-frame clones and leaves some out. The sample contains more than 300,000 clones, over 75% of which appear only once. CDR3 length: 14 residues. The specimen was PBMCs or T cells enriched from blood (not recorded which). The chain uses TRBV21-1 and TRBJ1-1; TRBD1 reflects the table's D call only, with no check against the DNA. TRBV21-1 is classified as a pseudogene. This clonotype was obtained from a man in his forties or fifties in a cohort exposed to, infected with or recovered from COVID-19 (not recorded which). The CDR3 DNA reads TGTGCCAGCAGCGTCCGACAGGGACACACTGAAGCTTTCTTT. It codes for CASSVRQGHTEAFF.